Listed here are 18 T cell receptor beta chains from one sample, sequenced in a study of T-cell memory formation after mild COVID-19 (dated by TCRdb to about 2021). Receptor amplification or capture employed 5' RACE. Sequenced on an Illumina NovaSeq 6000. TCRdb trimmed the raw reads at Q25, called clones with MiXCR and kept productive beta chains. Every entry covers one CDR3 protein and lists the most common genes and DNA from its rows. For this sample there are under 300,000 distinct CDR3 sequences; about 16% appear just once. The leading ten clones occupy approximately 3.4% of the sample. Sequencing used PBMCs or a T cell subset sorted from them (not recorded which). Receptor source: a man aged 18 to 30 who had mild COVID-19 (a few samples of this study predate the infection). The sample titles of this study are shuffled in the database, so cell type and time point are left out; the donor was told from shared clones.

The chain links TRBV6-6 to TRBJ2-3; D possibly corresponds to TRBD2 (7 bases). The CDR3 contains 15 residues. Per germline, CDR1 MNHNY and CDR2 SVGAGI (reference sequence). Trimming removed 3 bases at V and 3 bases at J, with 13 bases between. CDR3 in amino acids: CASSYSRGRTDTQYF. Here the CDR3 DNA reads TGTGCCAGCAGTTATTCGCGGGGGCGAACAGATACGCAGTATTTT.

There are a few counts of this clonotype. The gene calls are TRBV5-1 and TRBJ2-1; D may be TRBD2 (5 bases). This CDR3 is built from 15 residues. CDR1 SGHRS and CDR2 YFSETQ come from the germline V gene. The ends were cut back, 5 bases at V and 9 bases at J, with 21 bases in the middle. The CDR3 bases are TGCGCCAGCAGTGATCAGGACTCCGCATCAAGTGAGCAGTTCTTC. It yields the protein CASSDQDSASSEQFF.

This clonotype has ten or more counts. The chain employs TRBV20-1 and TRBJ1-6, with TRBD1 matching 9 bases. Germline V CDR1 and CDR2: DFQATT, SNEGSKA (reference sequence). This CDR3 is built from 15 residues. V was clipped by 6 bases and J by 10 bases; unmatched bases: 13. CDR3 sequence reads: CSATGTGLLLSPLHF. For the CDR3, the DNA is TGCAGTGCAACCGGGACAGGGCTCCTCTTATCACCCCTCCACTTT.

J is TRBJ2-3 and V is TRBV27; 8 nucleotides agree with TRBD2. V gave up 6 bases and J gave up 5 bases; unmatched junction bases: 10. The germline V gene encodes CDR1 MNHEY and CDR2 SMNVEV (reference sequence). The CDR3 has 15 amino acids. CDR3 coding DNA: TGTGCCAGCAGAGGGACGGGACTAGGCATAGATACGCAGTATTTT. Its protein is CASRGTGLGIDTQYF.

This clonotype was recorded a few times. The rearrangement joins TRBV12-3 or TRBV12-4 to TRBJ1-1; TRBD1 is a possible D gene (5 bases). Trimming removed 7 bases at V and 1 base at J, with 16 bases between. The length of the CDR3 is 15 residues. The CDR3 nucleotides are TGTGCCAGCACCCTAGTCCGGGGGAGGAACACTGAAGCTTTCTTT. Encoded protein: CASTLVRGRNTEAFF.

This clonotype was counted at least ten times. The chain combines TRBV29-1 with TRBJ2-4; a possible D gene is TRBD2 (5 bases). This CDR3 region has 13 residues. V was clipped by 2 bases and J by 0 bases, with 5 bases between them. Germline loops: CDR1 SQVTM, CDR2 ANQGSEA. CDR3 in DNA: TGCAGCGTTGAACTAGCAGCCAAAAACATTCAGTACTTC. Translating gives CSVELAAKNIQYF. Looking up the rest from reference TRBV29-1 and TRBJ2-4 gives the full variable domain: SAVISQKPSRDICQRGTSLTIQCQVDSQVTMMFWYRQQPGQSLTLIATANQGSEATYESGFVIDKFPISRPNLTFSTLTVSNMSPEDSSIYLCSVELAAKNIQYFGAGTRLSVL.

This clonotype was detected many times. V and J are TRBV5-1 and TRBJ2-5; D not resolved. V lost 4 bases and J 0 bases, leaving 4 bases between the germline ends. CDR1 and CDR2 (germline): SGHRS, YFSETQ. The CDR3 is 12 residues long. This chain's CDR3 is CASSGDQETQYF. CDR3 coding DNA: TGCGCCAGCAGCGGGGACCAAGAGACCCAGTACTTC.

The chain recombines TRBV12-3 or TRBV12-4 with TRBJ1-4; 8 nucleotides agree with TRBD1. Trimming took 5 bases from V and 5 from J; bases not matched to a gene: 7. The CDR3 is made up of 15 amino acids. The DNA of the CDR3 is TGTGCCAGCAGTCATAGACAGGGGCAAAATGAAAAACTGTTTTTT. Its translation is CASSHRQGQNEKLFF.

The rearrangement links TRBV5-1 to TRBJ2-1, with D possibly matching TRBD1 (6 bases). CDR1 and CDR2 from the germline V gene are SGHRS and YFSETQ. CDR3 size: 16 residues. Trimming took off 0 bases at V and 8 bases at J, with 18 bases between the two ends. CDR3 coding DNA: TGCGCCAGCAGCTTGGGGGACAAGAACATTGCCTATGAGCAGTTCTTC. This translates into CASSLGDKNIAYEQFF.

V is TRBV9 and J is TRBJ1-1, with 7 nucleotides matching TRBD1. The CDR3 is made up of 15 amino acids. V lost 0 bases, J lost 1 base, and 3 bases stayed unmatched. Germline loops: CDR1 SGDLS, CDR2 YYNGEE. This chain's CDR3 is CASSVVRQGNTEAFF. The CDR3 DNA follows: TGTGCCAGCAGCGTAGTGAGACAGGGGAACACTGAAGCTTTCTTT.

In its sample, this clonotype was seen a few times. V usage is TRBV6-5 and J usage is TRBJ1-1; TRBD1 is a possible D gene (5 bases). Germline V gene sequence: CDR1 MNHEY, CDR2 SVGAGI. The CDR3 is made up of 11 amino acids. Trimming took 7 bases from V and 6 from J, leaving 9 bases between them. The CDR3 reads CASTTGAEAFF. CDR3 bases: TGTGCCAGCACCACGGGGGCTGAAGCTTTCTTT.

Only a few counts were recorded for this clonotype. The rearrangement joins TRBV20-1 to TRBJ2-7; 7 bases are shared with TRBD1. Germline CDR1 reads DFQATT; CDR2 reads SNEGSKA (reference sequence). This CDR3 region has 11 residues. J lost 3 bases, V lost 5 bases, and 1 base had no gene match. CDR3 region: CSAGDSYEQYV. CDR3 DNA: TGCAGTGCTGGGGACAGCTACGAGCAGTACGTC.

Worth noting for this clonotype: A read error is possible here, since a much larger clone lies one base away. The rearrangement joins TRBV6-6 to TRBJ2-3; 16 bases fit TRBD2. The CDR3 covers 16 residues. V trimming: 6 bases; J trimming: 5 bases; junction bases outside the gene matches: 5. Germline CDR1 is MNHNY and CDR2 is SVGAGI (reference sequence). The CDR3 reads CASSRGLAGGIDTQYF. Written as DNA, the CDR3 is TGTGCCAGCAGCCGGGGACTAGCGGGGGGGATAGATACGCAGTATTTT.

This clonotype was detected a few times. The gene calls are TRBV20-1 and TRBJ1-1; D remains ambiguous. This CDR3 is 14 amino acids long. V shed 5 bases and J shed 1 base, with 14 bases lying between them. The germline CDR1 and CDR2 sequences are DFQATT and SNEGSKA (reference sequence). In DNA, the CDR3 is TGCAGTGCTTTCAAACAACCAGAGAACACTGAAGCTTTCTTT. This encodes CSAFKQPENTEAFF.

This chain uses TRBV9 with TRBJ2-3, with 7 nucleotides matching TRBD2. CDR3 length equals 14 residues. V shed 3 bases and J 5 bases; nucleotides not matched to a gene: 6. Germline V gene sequence: CDR1 SGDLS, CDR2 YYNGEE. Here the CDR3 DNA reads TGTGCCAGCAGCGCCTCTCGGGAGGTAGATACGCAGTATTTT. This gives the protein CASSASREVDTQYF.

This clonotype was seen only a few times. V usage is TRBV5-1 and J usage is TRBJ2-5; 10 positions agree with TRBD1. With 4 bases clipped from V and 5 bases from J, the junction kept 5 bases outside the gene matches. CDR1 and CDR2 from the germline V gene are SGHRS and YFSETQ. This CDR3 comprises 14 residues. This CDR3 reads CASSPDRGGETQYF. The DNA for the CDR3 is TGCGCCAGCAGCCCGGACAGGGGGGGCGAGACCCAGTACTTC.

CDR3 DNA sequence: TGTGCCTGGAGTTTTTTGGGTCAGAACACTGAAGCTTTCTTT. Translation gives CAWSFLGQNTEAFF. J is TRBJ1-1 and V is TRBV30; D is ambiguous. This CDR3 is built from 14 residues. Between the trimmed V and J ends, which lost 2 bases and 1 base, there was a span of 11 bases. The germline V gene has CDR1 GTSNPN and CDR2 SVGIG (reference sequence).

This clonotype was recorded a few times. This sequence joins TRBV19 and TRBJ2-3; D remains ambiguous. Germline V gives CDR1 LNHDA, CDR2 SQIVND (reference sequence). This CDR3 contains 17 residues. V was pared by 5 bases and J by 3 bases, with 21 bases between. CDR3 coding DNA: TGTGCCAGTAGTCTCCGTGCAAGTCTGAGTGGGACAGATACGCAGTATTTT. Translation gives CASSLRASLSGTDTQYF.